The next 30 T cell receptor beta chains were all read from a single sample in a study of T-cell memory formation after mild COVID-19. TCRdb fed the 5' RACE reads into MiXCR, producing one record per CDR3 protein. This table has about 360,000 distinct CDR3 sequences, roughly an eighth appearing once. Input material: PBMCs or a T cell subset sorted from them (not recorded which). These TCRs come from a man between 18 and 29 years old who had mild COVID-19 (a few samples of this study predate the infection). Cell type and time point are not known.

This clonotype was detected many times. This chain uses TRBV12-3 or TRBV12-4 with TRBJ1-6; D is unresolved. The CDR3 has 15 amino acids. V gave up 3 bases and J gave up 1 base, with 7 bases separating them. The CDR3 coding sequence is TGTGCCAGCAGTTTGTCCGGATCCTATAATTCACCCCTCCACTTT. Encoded protein: CASSLSGSYNSPLHF.

V gene TRBV10-3 combines with J gene TRBJ1-4; 7 nucleotides line up with TRBD1. Trimming removed 4 bases from V and 8 bases from J; junction bases left unmatched: 7. CDR3 length: 14 residues. CDR1 and CDR2 from the germline V gene are ENHRY and SYGVKD. The CDR3 sequence: CAISARQGEEKLFF. The CDR3 bases are TGTGCCATCAGTGCTCGACAGGGTGAGGAAAAACTGTTTTTT.

The table lists this clonotype with a few counts. This chain links TRBV29-1 with TRBJ2-2; D is undetermined. V lost 2 bases and J lost 4, with 11 bases in between. The germline gives CDR1 SQVTM, CDR2 ANQGSEA. The CDR3 runs to 14 residues. CDR3 in amino acids: CSVEFGVTTGELFF. The CDR3 DNA is TGCAGCGTTGAATTTGGGGTGACCACCGGGGAGCTGTTTTTT.

V gene TRBV27 combines with J gene TRBJ1-5, with D possibly matching TRBD1 (5 bases). The CDR3 loop spans 15 amino acids. Germline lookup yields CDR1 MNHEY and CDR2 SMNVEV (reference sequence). V lost 5 bases, J lost 3 bases, and 14 bases lay in between. CDR3 protein: CASSTIGHNNQPQHF. The CDR3 bases are TGTGCCAGCAGTACCATCGGACATAACAATCAGCCCCAGCATTTT.

The chain has TRBV30 and TRBJ1-6, with D unclear. Trimming shortened V by 2 bases and J by 6 bases, and 14 bases separated the two germline ends. This CDR3 has 15 residues. CDR1 GTSNPN and CDR2 SVGIG come from the germline V gene (reference sequence). CDR3 in amino acids: CAWSSGPSGNSPLHF. The CDR3 region has the DNA TGTGCCTGGAGTTCCGGTCCGTCCGGTAATTCACCCCTCCACTTT.

The chain links TRBV9 to TRBJ2-5; perhaps TRBD1 as D (6 bases). Between the trimmed V and J ends, which lost 3 bases and 0 bases, there was a span of 9 bases. Germline CDR1 and CDR2: SGDLS and YYNGEE. This CDR3 comprises 14 residues. CDR3 protein: CASSARTDQETQYF. CDR3 coding DNA: TGTGCCAGCAGCGCCAGGACAGACCAAGAGACCCAGTACTTC.

The sample holds a few counts of this clonotype. This chain uses TRBV25-1 with TRBJ2-3; 9 nucleotides align to TRBD2. The CDR3 sequence is 15 residues long. The V and J ends lost 4 bases and 5 bases, in that order; junction bases with no gene match: 7. The germline V gene encodes CDR1 MGHDK and CDR2 SYGVNS. The CDR3 DNA sequence: TGTGCCAGCAGTGGCGGGACTAGCTTAGGAGATACGCAGTATTTT. Amino acid sequence: CASSGGTSLGDTQYF. Combining the CDR3 with reference TRBV25-1 and TRBJ2-3 gives the whole variable domain EADIYQTPRYLVIGTGKKITLECSQTMGHDKMYWYQQDPGMELHLIHYSYGVNSTEKGDLSSESTVSRIRTEHFPLTLESARPSHTSQYLCASSGGTSLGDTQYFGPGTRLTVL.

The chain employs TRBV6-2 or TRBV6-3 and TRBJ1-1; 8 bases map to TRBD1. Germline assignment: CDR1 MNHEY and CDR2 SVGEGT. There are 16 residues in the CDR3. The trim removed 5 bases at V and 1 base at J, leaving 9 bases unmatched. The CDR3 loop is CASSGAGTGENTEAFF. For the CDR3, the DNA is TGTGCCAGCAGTGGCGCCGGGACAGGCGAGAACACTGAAGCTTTCTTT.

This clonotype occurred a few times. V is TRBV4-3 and J is TRBJ1-4; TRBD1 might be the D (5 bases). V lost 3 bases and J lost 3, with 8 bases in between. The CDR3 covers 14 residues. Germline V gene data show CDR1 as LGHNA and CDR2 as YSLEER. The CDR3 here is CASSQRGPNEKLFF. CDR3 nucleotide sequence: TGCGCCAGCAGCCAGAGGGGCCCTAATGAAAAACTGTTTTTT.

The chain links TRBV9 to TRBJ1-2, with a possible D match to TRBD1 (5 bases). The CDR3 contains 13 residues. Trimming removed 6 bases from V and 4 bases from J, with 13 bases in between. Germline V gene sequence: CDR1 SGDLS, CDR2 YYNGEE. This chain's CDR3 is CASTPEGTYGYTF. Written as DNA, the CDR3 is TGTGCCAGCACCCCGGAGGGGACCTATGGCTACACCTTC.

This rearrangement joins TRBV7-2 to TRBJ2-7; D is unclear. The V end was cut by 2 bases, the J end by 9 bases, with 14 bases between. Germline CDR1 reads SGHTA; CDR2 reads FQGNSA. CDR3 length: 13 residues. The CDR3 DNA sequence: TGTGCCAGCAGCTTACCCGTCACCCAACGGCAGTACTTC. This translates into CASSLPVTQRQYF.

This clonotype was seen more than once but under ten times. V is TRBV5-1 and J is TRBJ2-1; D may be TRBD1 or TRBD2 (5 bases each). Trimming removed 2 bases from V and 1 base from J, with 7 bases in between. The CDR3 covers 14 residues. Germline CDR1 is SGHRS and CDR2 is YFSETQ. DNA for the CDR3: TGCGCCAGCAGCTTCAGGGAGTCCTACAATGAGCAGTTCTTC. It specifies CASSFRESYNEQFF.

This clonotype appeared a few times. This chain connects TRBV20-1 to TRBJ2-2; 9 positions agree with TRBD1. Germline CDR1 reads DFQATT; CDR2 reads SNEGSKA (reference sequence). With 3 bases clipped from V and 7 bases from J, the junction kept 6 bases outside the gene matches. This CDR3 is 14 amino acids long. CDR3 loop: CSARGDRAIGELFF. The CDR3 DNA reads as TGCAGTGCTAGGGGGGACAGGGCGATCGGGGAGCTGTTTTTT.

The V call is TRBV28, the J call TRBJ1-1, with 9 positions matching TRBD1. V gave up 8 bases and J gave up 5 bases; unmatched junction bases: 9. Germline CDR1 MDHEN, CDR2 SYDVKM. This CDR3 is 14 amino acids long. The CDR3 DNA follows: TGTGCCAGCTCCGGCGGACAGGGGCCGACTGAAGCTTTCTTT. Its protein is CASSGGQGPTEAFF.

Only a few counts were recorded for this clonotype. V and J are TRBV11-2 and TRBJ1-2; possible D gene TRBD1, 5 bases. Germline V gives CDR1 SGHAT, CDR2 FQNNGV. This CDR3 region has 12 residues. Trimming shortened V by 4 bases and J by 8 bases, and 11 bases separated the two germline ends. This CDR3 is CASSWGGEGYTF. Here the CDR3 DNA reads TGTGCCAGCAGCTGGGGGGGGGAAGGCTACACCTTC.

This clonotype was counted between two and nine times. This sequence joins TRBV10-3 and TRBJ2-2; the D is unclear. Trimming pared 4 bases from V and 6 bases from J, leaving 9 bases between. This CDR3 comprises 13 residues. Germline values: CDR1 ENHRY, CDR2 SYGVKD. The CDR3 reads CAISGLGAGELFF. The CDR3 DNA is TGTGCCATCAGTGGCTTGGGCGCCGGGGAGCTGTTTTTT.

This clonotype has a handful of counts. V gene TRBV4-3 combines with J gene TRBJ2-1; D is uncertain. Germline CDR1 is LGHNA and CDR2 is YSLEER. V was shortened by 4 bases and J by 0 bases, with 13 bases between the two germline ends. The CDR3 loop spans 16 amino acids. CDR3 DNA: TGCGCCAGCAGCCGTGGTTGGGGAAGCTCCTACAATGAGCAGTTCTTC. Protein: CASSRGWGSSYNEQFF.

The chain couples TRBV7-9 to TRBJ1-6; D is unresolved. Germline lookup yields CDR1 SEHNR and CDR2 FQNEAQ (reference sequence). V lost 5 bases and J lost 13, with 15 bases in between. The CDR3 consists of 13 residues. The CDR3 is CASSPMGYFPLHF. In DNA form, the CDR3 reads TGTGCCAGCAGCCCGATGGGGTATTTTCCCCTCCACTTT.

This clonotype was counted many times. V usage is TRBV5-6 and J usage is TRBJ2-3; no firm D call. Germline V CDR1 and CDR2: SGHDT, YYEEEE. V lost 1 base and J lost 1, with 16 bases in between. CDR3 size: 17 residues. The CDR3 sequence: CASSLSLTRLGTDTQYF. The CDR3 DNA reads as TGTGCCAGCAGCTTGTCCCTGACCCGGTTGGGCACAGATACGCAGTATTTT.

V is TRBV11-2 and J is TRBJ2-1; possibly TRBD2 for D (6 bases). Trimming stripped 4 bases from V and 5 bases from J, with 15 bases between. Looked up from germline, CDR1 is SGHAT and CDR2 is FQNNGV. CDR3 size: 15 residues. The CDR3 nucleotides are TGTGCCAGCAGCTCCGAGGCGGGGTATAACAATGAGCAGTTCTTC. It encodes CASSSEAGYNNEQFF.

This clonotype turned up a few times. This sequence joins TRBV7-2 and TRBJ1-4; the D is unclear. Trimming stripped 4 bases from V and 7 bases from J, with 10 bases between. CDR1 is SGHTA, CDR2 FQGNSA, per germline. This CDR3 has 13 amino acids. The CDR3 protein is CASSSHHSEKLFF. CDR3 nucleotide sequence: TGTGCCAGCAGCTCACATCATAGTGAAAAACTGTTTTTT.

This sequence joins TRBV7-2 and TRBJ2-5; TRBD2 matches at 8 bases. Per the germline V gene, CDR1 is SGHTA and CDR2 is FQGNSA. J lost 4 bases, V lost 5 bases, and 6 bases had no gene match. The CDR3 is 14 amino acids. CDR3 loop: CASSPPGGGETQYF. CDR3 sequence (DNA): TGTGCCAGCAGCCCCCCCGGGGGGGGAGAGACCCAGTACTTC.

This clonotype was detected many times. The rearrangement uses TRBV5-1 and TRBJ2-2; 8 nucleotides line up with TRBD2. V was pared by 3 bases and J by 6 bases, with 10 bases of the junction left unmatched. CDR3 length: 16 residues. Per the germline V gene, CDR1 is SGHRS and CDR2 is YFSETQ. CDR3 region: CASSSLDSGAAGELFF. CDR3 nucleotide sequence: TGCGCCAGCAGCTCTCTGGATAGCGGGGCCGCCGGGGAGCTGTTTTTT.

The V call is TRBV27, the J call TRBJ2-5; D remains ambiguous. The CDR3 is made up of 13 amino acids. The ends were cut back, 3 bases at V and 2 bases at J, with 7 bases in the middle. Per the germline V gene, CDR1 is MNHEY and CDR2 is SMNVEV (reference sequence). The CDR3, as DNA: TGTGCCAGCAGTTTTCAGATGCAAGAGACCCAGTACTTC. Encoded protein: CASSFQMQETQYF.

In this sample, this clonotype turned up many times. The rearrangement uses TRBV20-1 and TRBJ2-1; either TRBD1 or TRBD2 may fit D (5 bases each). The CDR3 is 15 residues long. CDR1 is DFQATT, CDR2 SNEGSKA, per germline (reference sequence). V was trimmed by 5 bases and J by 0 bases, leaving 14 bases between them. CDR3 loop: CSAGAEGSSYNEQFF. Written as DNA, the CDR3 is TGCAGTGCTGGGGCGGAAGGGAGCTCCTACAATGAGCAGTTCTTC.

This clonotype was detected a few times. The chain joins TRBV7-9 to TRBJ1-1, with D perhaps matching TRBD1 (5 bases). Germline V gene data show CDR1 as SEHNR and CDR2 as FQNEAQ (reference sequence). CDR3 length: 15 amino acids. Trimming stripped 1 base from V and 2 bases from J, with 11 bases between. The CDR3 region is CASSLVRGGNTEAFF. CDR3 in DNA: TGTGCCAGCAGCTTAGTGCGGGGGGGAAACACTGAAGCTTTCTTT.

This clonotype was counted between two and nine times. The chain joins TRBV11-2 to TRBJ2-5; possibly TRBD1 or TRBD2 for D (5 bases each). Germline CDR1 reads SGHAT; CDR2 reads FQNNGV. CDR3 length equals 18 residues. V lost 4 bases, J lost 3 bases, and 24 bases lay in between. This CDR3 reads CASSYYPHNLGAEETQYF. The CDR3 DNA is TGTGCCAGCAGCTACTACCCACATAACCTCGGGGCCGAAGAGACCCAGTACTTC.

The V call is TRBV29-1, the J call TRBJ2-7; possible D gene TRBD2, 6 bases. This CDR3 contains 13 residues. Germline V CDR1 and CDR2: SQVTM, ANQGSEA. CDR3 nucleotides: TGCAGTGGTTGGAGGGATGGTCCCCACGAGCAGTACTTC. It codes for CSGWRDGPHEQYF.

This clonotype occurred many times. The chain is built from TRBV21-1 and TRBJ1-5; TRBD1 is taken as the D call from the table, unchecked against the DNA. TRBV21-1 is marked as a pseudogene. The CDR3 contains 17 residues. Written as DNA, the CDR3 is TGTGCCAGCAGACGAGGAACAGGGGGCGAAAGGTCTCAGCCCCAGCATTTT. Its translation: CASRRGTGGERSQPQHF.

The V and J genes are TRBV4-3 and TRBJ1-3; D not resolved. Trimming cost V 4 bases and J 2 bases, with 6 bases left between them. Germline CDR1 reads LGHNA; CDR2 reads YSLEER. The CDR3 runs to 13 residues. CDR3 amino acids: CASSPTAGNTIYF. Written as DNA, the CDR3 is TGCGCCAGCAGCCCAACTGCTGGAAACACCATATATTTT.